Listed here are 13 T cell receptor beta chains from one sample, sequenced in a study of blood T cell repertoires in COVID-19. TCRdb's copy holds only in-frame clones and misses some; the assay was immunoSEQ multiplex PCR. This table has 19,000 or so clones, about 88% appearing once. Sequenced input: peripheral blood. These TCRs come from a man aged 35-49 years with active COVID-19.

This clone was detected only once. The V gene is TRBV23-1, the J gene TRBJ2-2; possible D gene TRBD2, 5 bases. TRBV23-1 is an ORF, and what it does is uncertain. The CDR3 is 16 amino acids. Trimming took off 0 bases at V and 3 bases at J, with 11 bases between the two ends. Written as DNA, the CDR3 is TGCGCCAGCAGTCAATCAGGCGGGCCGGACACCGGGGAGCTGTTTTTT. Its translation: CASSQSGGPDTGELFF.

This chain connects TRBV30 to TRBJ1-2, with a tentative D call TRBD1 (5 bases). This CDR3 has 11 residues. The germline V and J ends were trimmed by 4 bases and 5 bases, with 8 bases remaining between them. Germline V gives CDR1 GTSNPN, CDR2 SVGIG (reference sequence). CDR3 nucleotide sequence: TGTGCCTGGAATAGGGGTTATGGCTACACCTTC. This codes for CAWNRGYGYTF.

This clone was counted a single time. The chain joins TRBV7-2 to TRBJ2-1; 7 bases match TRBD1. Per the germline V gene, CDR1 is SGHTA and CDR2 is FQGNSA. This CDR3 region has 14 residues. The ends lost 1 base at V and 6 bases at J; junction bases unmatched: 3. This chain's CDR3 is CASSLVSGGNEQFF. The CDR3, as DNA: TGTGCCAGCAGCTTAGTTTCAGGGGGCAATGAGCAGTTCTTC.

The chain recombines TRBV5-4 with TRBJ2-7; D ambiguous. Looked up from germline, CDR1 is SGHNT and CDR2 is YYREEE (reference sequence). The germline V and J ends were trimmed by 4 bases and 2 bases, with 4 bases remaining between them. CDR3 size: 11 residues. CDR3 region: CASSNTYEQYF. CDR3 sequence (DNA): TGTGCCAGCAGCAACACCTACGAGCAGTACTTC.

V usage is TRBV6-5 and J usage is TRBJ2-2, with a weak D call TRBD2 (6 bases). The CDR3 covers 13 residues. Germline V CDR1 and CDR2: MNHEY, SVGAGI. V was cut by 7 bases and J by 4 bases, with 10 bases left in between. The CDR3 loop is CASTLGGTGELFF. The CDR3 nucleotides read TGTGCCAGCACTCTGGGGGGCACCGGGGAGCTGTTTTTT.

This clone was recorded once. The chain recombines TRBV15 with TRBJ2-1; the match to TRBD2 covers 13 bases. Unmatched junction bases numbered 4, after V lost 9 bases and J lost 8 bases. Germline V gives CDR1 LNHNV, CDR2 YYDKDF (reference sequence). The CDR3 sequence is 13 residues long. CDR3 residues: CATELAGGDEQFF. The CDR3 DNA follows: TGTGCCACGGAACTAGCGGGAGGGGATGAGCAGTTCTTC.

This chain joins TRBV3-1 (or the pseudogene TRBV3-2) and TRBJ2-5, with 8 positions matching TRBD1. The CDR3 is 15 residues long. V lost 2 bases to trimming and J lost 5 bases; unmatched junction nucleotides: 7. CDR1 and CDR2 from the germline V gene are LGHDT and YNNKEL (reference sequence). CDR3 coding DNA: TGTGCCAGCAGCCAACCCGCGACAGGGGTGGAGACCCAGTACTTC. It encodes CASSQPATGVETQYF.

This clone showed up just a few times. The chain has TRBV6-1 and TRBJ1-5; no clear D. The CDR3 is 15 amino acids. The germline V gene encodes CDR1 MNHNS and CDR2 SASEGT. Trimming removed 2 bases from V and 4 bases from J, with 12 bases in between. The CDR3 loop reads CASSESGRGNQPQHF. CDR3 nucleotides: TGTGCCAGCAGTGAATCGGGCCGGGGAAATCAGCCCCAGCATTTT.

The CDR3 sequence: CASSPRYATIAKNIQYF. The CDR3 region has the DNA TGTGCCAGCAGCCCAAGATATGCCACTATAGCCAAAAACATTCAGTACTTC. This chain links TRBV3-1 (or the pseudogene TRBV3-2) with TRBJ2-4; D ambiguous. Germline V gene lookup returns CDR1 LGHDT and CDR2 YNNKEL (reference sequence). This CDR3 comprises 17 residues. Trimming shortened V by 4 bases and J by 0 bases, and 16 bases separated the two germline ends.

This clone was seen a handful of times. This CDR3 fails to terminate in the conserved phenylalanine or tryptophan, so it likely reflects a read error. It is unclear where the CDR3 begins or ends on the DNA, so no DNA is shown, and the CDR3 is as TCRdb lists it. The rearrangement joins TRBV7-9 to TRBJ2-7; the table's TRBD2 call for D was not verified on the DNA. A total of 14 residues make up the CDR3, ends included. Germline CDR1 and CDR2: SEHNR and FQNEAQ (reference sequence). The CDR3 region is CASSLSVLAGASSL.

This clone was observed a single time. This chain links TRBV27 with TRBJ1-1; 12 bases fit TRBD1. There are 14 residues in the CDR3. Germline CDR1 reads MNHEY; CDR2 reads SMNVEV (reference sequence). Trimming removed 6 bases from V and 7 bases from J; junction bases left unmatched: 6. The chain's CDR3 is CASRRGQGAVEAFF. The CDR3 nucleotides read TGTGCCAGCAGGAGGGGACAGGGGGCGGTTGAAGCTTTCTTT.

The chain combines TRBV6-5 with TRBJ2-1; 9 bases map to TRBD2. With V trimmed by 0 bases and J by 5 bases, 2 bases remained unmatched. This CDR3 region has 15 residues. Germline CDR1 and CDR2: MNHEY and SVGAGI. The DNA of the CDR3 is TGTGCCAGCAGTTACTCGCTAGCGGGACACAATGAGCAGTTCTTC. This encodes CASSYSLAGHNEQFF.

This clone was seen only once. This chain connects TRBV2 to TRBJ2-5; the D gene is possibly TRBD2 (7 bases). The V end lost 2 bases, the J end lost 1 base, and 20 bases lay between the germline ends. The germline V gene has CDR1 SNHLY and CDR2 FYNNEI. CDR3 length: 18 residues. CDR3 sequence: CASSELPLGGLFQETQYF. CDR3 nucleotide sequence: TGTGCCAGCAGTGAACTTCCTTTGGGGGGGCTTTTCCAAGAGACCCAGTACTTC.